These 29 T cell receptor beta chains came from one sample sequenced in a study of cytomegalovirus exposure and HLA in healthy donors (dated by TCRdb to the late 2010s). Receptors were amplified or captured by the immunoSEQ multiplex PCR assay. A mixture of 60 forward primers for TCR Vbeta segments and 13 reverse primers for TCR Jbeta segments was used in the multiplex PCR. The clones in this table, taken by TCRdb from immuneACCESS, are in-frame only. Not every clone is retained; where verified, under half of the shortfall comes from an unresolved V gene, and the cause of the rest is unknown. Here the sample has about 110,000 clones; around two thirds occur a single time. Of the sample, around 4% is held by the ten largest clones. The sample was PBMCs. These receptor sequences come from a man aged 25-45 years in good health and CMV-seropositive.

The rearrangement joins TRBV19 to TRBJ2-5, with D tentatively TRBD2 (6 bases). Looked up from germline, CDR1 is LNHDA and CDR2 is SQIVND (reference sequence). Trimming removed 6 bases from V and 4 bases from J, with 12 bases in between. There are 13 residues in the CDR3. The CDR3 nucleotides read TGTGCCAGTAGGGCTGGGGGAGGAGAGACCCAGTACTTC. It encodes CASRAGGGETQYF.

The genes are TRBV12-5 and TRBJ2-1; TRBD1 aligns across 10 bases. The CDR3 totals 15 residues. V lost 5 bases, J lost 8 bases, and 9 bases stayed unmatched. Germline CDR1 is LGHNT and CDR2 is FRNRAP. The CDR3 coding sequence is TGTGCTAGTGGTAGCCGGACAGGGGGTACCGATGAGCAGTTCTTC. Its protein product is CASGSRTGGTDEQFF.

The chain couples TRBV19 to TRBJ1-1; perhaps TRBD1 as D (5 bases). The CDR3 is 11 amino acids. Trimming stripped 3 bases from V and 10 bases from J, with 9 bases between. CDR1 is LNHDA and CDR2 is SQIVND in the germline V gene (reference sequence). CDR3 protein: CASSIGGVAFF. CDR3 coding DNA: TGTGCCAGTAGTATTGGGGGGGTAGCTTTCTTT.

The chain employs TRBV2 and TRBJ2-1, with 13 bases identical to TRBD2. This CDR3 is 14 amino acids long. With V trimmed by 6 bases and J by 9 bases, 5 bases remained unmatched. Germline V gene lookup returns CDR1 SNHLY and CDR2 FYNNEI. The DNA of the CDR3 is TGTGCCAGCAGAACCGGGACTAGCGGGGTTGAGCAGTTCTTC. It yields the protein CASRTGTSGVEQFF.

Remarks on this clone: A junction end diverges from the germline sequence, so it may reflect a read error. The V call is TRBV11-2, the J call TRBJ2-1; D possibly corresponds to TRBD2 (5 bases). CDR3 length: 14 amino acids. The germline V gene encodes CDR1 SGHAT and CDR2 FQNNGV. DNA of the CDR3: TGTGCCGGCAGCCCCCCGCCGGGGTTTAATGAGCAGTTCTTC. This gives the protein CAGSPPPGFNEQFF.

The rearrangement links TRBV2 to TRBJ1-4; 8 nucleotides align to TRBD1. Trimming removed 6 bases from V and 3 bases from J; junction bases left unmatched: 3. CDR1 and CDR2 (germline): SNHLY, FYNNEI. This CDR3 has 14 residues. CDR3 nucleotides: TGTGCCAGCAGAAGGACAGGGCCTAATGAAAAACTGTTTTTT. Amino acid sequence: CASRRTGPNEKLFF.

The J gene is TRBJ1-2, the V gene TRBV10-3; 9 nucleotides align to TRBD1. The CDR3 covers 14 residues. Looked up from germline, CDR1 is ENHRY and CDR2 is SYGVKD. J was trimmed by 4 bases and V by 6 bases; bases with no gene match: 6. CDR3 protein: CAISDRGVGYGYTF. For the CDR3, the DNA is TGTGCCATCAGCGACAGGGGGGTTGGCTATGGCTACACCTTC.

The V gene is TRBV19, the J gene TRBJ2-1; 9 bases match TRBD2. CDR3 length: 13 amino acids. V trimming: 7 bases; J trimming: 7 bases; junction bases outside the gene matches: 5. CDR1 is LNHDA, CDR2 SQIVND, per germline (reference sequence). The CDR3 DNA reads TGTGCCAGTAAGAGCGGGGGGACGAATGAGCAGTTCTTC. Translating it yields CASKSGGTNEQFF.

The V gene is TRBV4-1, the J gene TRBJ2-5, with TRBD2 matching 8 bases. V gave up 0 bases and J gave up 6 bases; unmatched junction bases: 9. From germline, CDR1 is MGHRA and CDR2 YSYEKL. This CDR3 contains 16 residues. The CDR3, as DNA: TGCGCCAGCAGCCAAGAGCCTAGCGGGTACTCACAGACCCAGTACTTC. Its protein is CASSQEPSGYSQTQYF.

This chain joins TRBV7-9 and TRBJ1-6; TRBD1 agrees at 8 bases. Germline lookup yields CDR1 SEHNR and CDR2 FQNEAQ (reference sequence). The CDR3 extends over 14 amino acids. V trimming: 6 bases; J trimming: 5 bases; junction bases outside the gene matches: 3. CDR3 DNA sequence: TGTGCCAGCAGGCGGACAGGGAATAATTCACCCCTCCACTTT. Protein: CASRRTGNNSPLHF. The variable domain in full, completed from reference TRBV7-9 and TRBJ1-6, reads DTGVSQNPRHKITKRGQNVTFRCDPISEHNRLYWYRQTLGQGPEFLTYFQNEAQLEKSRLLSDRFSAERPKGSFSTLEIQRTEQGDSAMYLCASRRTGNNSPLHFGNGTRLTVT.

This clone was counted a few times. This rearrangement joins TRBV5-8 to TRBJ1-6; D is ambiguous. CDR1 and CDR2 from the germline V gene are SGHTS and YDEGEE. Trimming pared 2 bases from V and 1 base from J, leaving 10 bases between. This CDR3 comprises 16 residues. The CDR3 nucleotides read TGTGCCAGCAGCTTCACGGGATTTTCCTATAATTCACCCCTCCACTTT. Translating gives CASSFTGFSYNSPLHF.

This chain joins TRBV18 and TRBJ1-1; D gene unclear. Trimming removed 3 bases at V and 3 bases at J, with 2 bases between. The CDR3 extends over 11 amino acids. Germline CDR1 and CDR2: KGHSH and LQKENI. The CDR3 DNA reads as TGTGCCAGCTCACCCGACACTGAAGCTTTCTTT. Translating it yields CASSPDTEAFF.

The V call is TRBV6-1, the J call TRBJ1-5; no clear D. Germline CDR1 is MNHNS and CDR2 is SASEGT. V gave up 5 bases and J gave up 2 bases, with 10 bases separating them. The length of the CDR3 is 14 residues. The CDR3 here is CASSPVLGNQPQHF. The CDR3 DNA sequence: TGTGCCAGCAGTCCCGTTTTAGGCAATCAGCCCCAGCATTTT.

This clone has more than one count but fewer than ten. The CDR3 coding sequence is TGTGCCCAAGGAGGGGGAGGGGAGACCCAGTACTTC. This gives the protein CAQGGGGETQYF. This chain links TRBV2 with TRBJ2-5; D might be TRBD2 (7 bases). Trimming stripped 11 bases from V and 5 bases from J, with 15 bases between. In germline, CDR1 is SNHLY, CDR2 FYNNEI. The CDR3 contains 12 residues.

V usage is TRBV7-2 and J usage is TRBJ2-5; D not certain. Trimming removed 5 bases at V and 4 bases at J, with 8 bases between. CDR1 is SGHTA and CDR2 is FQGNSA in the germline V gene. The CDR3 extends over 12 amino acids. CDR3 nucleotides: TGTGCCAGCAGCCCTAATCGAGAGACCCAGTACTTC. It specifies CASSPNRETQYF.

There are a few counts of this clone. The chain has TRBV2 and TRBJ1-2; no definite D call. The CDR3 consists of 10 residues. The germline gives CDR1 SNHLY, CDR2 FYNNEI. Trimming removed 9 bases from V and 8 bases from J, with 10 bases in between. CDR3 protein: CARRGVGYTF. In DNA, the CDR3 is TGTGCCAGGCGAGGTGTCGGCTACACCTTC.

This chain uses TRBV6-5 with TRBJ2-1; 8 positions match TRBD2. V was clipped by 8 bases and J by 4 bases; unmatched bases: 4. CDR3 size: 13 residues. From germline, CDR1 is MNHEY and CDR2 SVGAGI. This CDR3 is CASRAGEYNEQFF. The CDR3 DNA reads as TGTGCCAGCCGAGCGGGGGAGTACAATGAGCAGTTCTTC.

On this clone: The junction does not match germline at one end; this may be a read error. The V call is TRBV19, the J call TRBJ1-5, with D perhaps TRBD1 (5 bases). Looked up from germline, CDR1 is LNHDA and CDR2 is SQIVND (reference sequence). The CDR3 spans 13 residues. The CDR3 DNA is TGTGCCAGTAGTGGGGGAGGCAATCAGCCCCGGCATTTT. It specifies CASSGGGNQPRHF.

This rearrangement joins TRBV6-1 to TRBJ1-1, with 7 bases fitting TRBD1. V gave up 6 bases and J gave up 3 bases; unmatched junction bases: 10. The CDR3 spans 15 residues. Germline V CDR1 and CDR2: MNHNS, SASEGT. CDR3 sequence reads: CASREGANRYTEAFF. As DNA, the CDR3 is TGTGCCAGCAGGGAGGGGGCGAATAGGTACACTGAAGCTTTCTTT.

The chain joins TRBV6-5 to TRBJ1-3; D is perhaps TRBD1 (5 bases). Germline CDR1 is MNHEY and CDR2 is SVGAGI. The V end was cut by 2 bases, the J end by 2 bases, with 7 bases between. This CDR3 region has 14 residues. The CDR3 coding sequence is TGTGCCAGCAGTTACGGCAGGGCTGGAAACACCATATATTTT. Protein sequence: CASSYGRAGNTIYF.

This rearrangement joins TRBV5-1 to TRBJ1-1; tentatively, D is TRBD1 (6 bases). V lost 4 bases, J lost 4 bases, and 17 bases lay in between. There are 15 residues in the CDR3. Germline V CDR1 and CDR2: SGHRS, YFSETQ. Here the CDR3 reads CASSPERGKGTEAFF. The CDR3 nucleotides read TGCGCCAGCAGCCCAGAGAGGGGGAAGGGCACTGAAGCTTTCTTT.

This clone was seen a handful of times. The chain carries TRBV25-1 and TRBJ1-3; D unclear. Trimming stripped 1 base from V and 0 bases from J, with 4 bases between. This CDR3 contains 14 residues. From germline, CDR1 is MGHDK and CDR2 SYGVNS. CDR3 sequence reads: CASSESLSGNTIYF. The CDR3 bases are TGTGCCAGCAGTGAATCCCTCTCTGGAAACACCATATATTTT.

In the case of this clone: At one end the junction does not follow the germline gene, possibly because of a read error. This chain links TRBV10-3 with TRBJ2-3; 7 bases agree with TRBD1. CDR1 and CDR2 from the germline V gene are ENHRY and SYGVKD. This CDR3 spans 13 amino acids. CDR3 amino acids: CAITEGASDTQYF. CDR3 DNA: TGTGCCATCACTGAGGGGGCATCAGATACGCAGTATTTT.

The chain links TRBV19 to TRBJ2-7; 7 bases match TRBD1. The V segment lost 3 bases and the J segment 2 bases; nucleotides outside the gene matches: 1. In germline, CDR1 is LNHDA, CDR2 SQIVND (reference sequence). This CDR3 has 13 amino acids. The CDR3 sequence: CASSMTGTYEQYF. The CDR3, as DNA: TGTGCCAGTAGTATGACAGGGACCTACGAGCAGTACTTC.

This chain connects TRBV18 to TRBJ2-5; D gene uncertain. The CDR3 extends over 15 amino acids. CDR1 KGHSH and CDR2 LQKENI come from the germline V gene. V lost 2 bases and J lost 0, with 10 bases in between. The CDR3 coding sequence is TGTGCCAGCTCACCAGTTTTGAGTTACCAAGAGACCCAGTACTTC. Its translation is CASSPVLSYQETQYF.

This clone occurred once. This sequence joins TRBV4-1 and TRBJ2-2, with D maybe TRBD2 (7 bases). The germline V gene has CDR1 MGHRA and CDR2 YSYEKL. This CDR3 is 18 amino acids long. The V end lost 1 base, the J end lost 4 bases, and 19 bases lay between the germline ends. CDR3 in amino acids: CASSQVGGEGRGTGELFF. DNA of the CDR3: TGCGCCAGCAGCCAAGTGGGGGGGGAAGGCAGGGGCACCGGGGAGCTGTTTTTT.

This clone is a singleton in its sample. The J gene is TRBJ1-2, the V gene TRBV19, with D tentatively TRBD1 (6 bases). The CDR3 runs to 16 residues. The germline gives CDR1 LNHDA, CDR2 SQIVND (reference sequence). Trimming pared 5 bases from V and 1 base from J, leaving 17 bases between. The CDR3 DNA reads as TGTGCCAGTAGTGGATGGGACACCTACTTTAACTATGGCTACACCTTC. Protein: CASSGWDTYFNYGYTF.

This chain links TRBV5-1 with TRBJ2-3, with TRBD1 matching over 7 bases. J lost 0 bases, V lost 2 bases, and 0 bases had no gene match. This CDR3 has 14 amino acids. CDR1 is SGHRS, CDR2 YFSETQ, per germline. CDR3 in DNA: TGCGCCAGCAGCTTACAGGGGAGCACAGATACGCAGTATTTT. This sequence encodes CASSLQGSTDTQYF. Using reference TRBV5-1 and TRBJ2-3 for the parts outside the CDR3, the full variable domain is KAGVTQTPRYLIKTRGQQVTLSCSPISGHRSVSWYQQTPGQGLQFLFEYFSETQRNKGNFPGRFSGRQFSNSRSEMNVSTLELGDSALYLCASSLQGSTDTQYFGPGTRLTVL.

The chain uses TRBV9 and TRBJ2-2; D unresolved. The V gene's germline CDR1 is SGDLS and CDR2 YYNGEE. Trimming shortened V by 0 bases and J by 6 bases, and 6 bases separated the two germline ends. The CDR3 is 13 residues long. CDR3 loop: CASSVGPSGELFF. CDR3 in DNA: TGTGCCAGCAGCGTAGGGCCGTCCGGGGAGCTGTTTTTT.